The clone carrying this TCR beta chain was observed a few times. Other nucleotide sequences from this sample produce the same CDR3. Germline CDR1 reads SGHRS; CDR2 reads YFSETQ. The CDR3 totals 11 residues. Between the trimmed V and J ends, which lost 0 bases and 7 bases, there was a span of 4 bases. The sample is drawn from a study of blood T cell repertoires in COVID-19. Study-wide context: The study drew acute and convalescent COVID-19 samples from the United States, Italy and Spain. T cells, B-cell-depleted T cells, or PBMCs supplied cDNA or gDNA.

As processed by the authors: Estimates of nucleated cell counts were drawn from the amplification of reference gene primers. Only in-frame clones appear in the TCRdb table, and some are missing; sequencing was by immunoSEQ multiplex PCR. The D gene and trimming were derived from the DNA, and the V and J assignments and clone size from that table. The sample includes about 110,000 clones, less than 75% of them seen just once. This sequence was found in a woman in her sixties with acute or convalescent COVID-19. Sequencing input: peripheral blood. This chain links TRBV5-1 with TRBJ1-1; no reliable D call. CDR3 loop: CASSLGSEAFF. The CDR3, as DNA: TGCGCCAGCAGCTTGGGGAGTGAAGCTTTCTTT. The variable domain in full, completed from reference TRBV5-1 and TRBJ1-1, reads KAGVTQTPRYLIKTRGQQVTLSCSPISGHRSVSWYQQTPGQGLQFLFEYFSETQRNKGNFPGRFSGRQFSNSRSEMNVSTLELGDSALYLCASSLGSEAFFGQGTRLTVV.